These T cell receptor beta chains were read from a single sample in a study of blood T cell repertoires in COVID-19. The repertoire was sequenced with immunoSEQ multiplex PCR; TCRdb's copy has only in-frame clones and lacks some. The table records about 250,000 clones, 65% to 90% of them present only once. Sequencing input: peripheral blood. Source of these receptors: a man in his fifties or sixties with COVID-19, enrolled during active disease. Both conserved end residues are part of each CDR3. The size entry is marked missing in some rows and otherwise reads once, few, many or a size class.

clone size	V gene	J gene	CDR3 protein
few	TRBV10-1	TRBJ2-4	CASSEFFYQSAKNIQYF
NA	TRBV30	TRBJ2-3	CAWSPPGRGGRVTQYF
NA	TRBV6-5	TRBJ1-2	CASNPTGGAGYTF
NA	TRBV29-1	TRBJ1-1	CSVGGSLGTEAFF
NA	TRBV7-3	TRBJ1-1	CASSKQGNTEAFF
NA	TRBV6-4	TRBJ2-1	CASSQTSGGAGEQFF
NA	TRBV28	TRBJ2-3	CASSLGTGYTDTQYF
NA	TRBV5-1	TRBJ2-2	CASSTGQGDTGELFF
NA	TRBV7-6	TRBJ1-3	CASSLGTVLSSSGNTIYF
NA	TRBV4-2	TRBJ2-5	CASSPRTGPQETQYF
NA	TRBV5-1	TRBJ1-3	CASREGGSGNTIYF